This TCR beta chain was observed in a study of T cells in Graves' hyperthyroidism and ophthalmopathy. Ophthalmopathy patients had moderate-to-severe active disease, CAS ≥3, NOSPECS ≥4, and disease duration under 3 months. The diagnoses drew upon clinical symptoms, serum thyroxine and TRAb, thyroid ultrasound and orbital computed tomography. PBMCs came from 10 ml fresh peripheral blood. Germline V lookup: CDR1 SNHLY, CDR2 FYNNEI. V was cut by 7 bases and J by 4 bases, with 8 bases left in between. This CDR3 is 12 amino acids long. Researchers took RNA transcripts and amplified the TCR beta CDR3 regions from them. An initial round of RT-PCR targeting the TCR CDR3 relied on the HTBI primer set. TCRdb called the multiplex PCR reads again in MiXCR, with one record for every CDR3 protein. The sample has approximately 600,000 distinct CDR3 sequences; about 15% are singletons. This clonotype was seen at least ten times.

What was sequenced was blood. The gene calls are TRBV2 and TRBJ1-5, with unresolved D. This TCR derives from a woman between 35 and 50 years old with Graves' ophthalmopathy. The DNA of the CDR3 is TGTGCCAGCACGGACGAGAATCAGCCCCAGCATTTT. Translation: CASTDENQPQHF.